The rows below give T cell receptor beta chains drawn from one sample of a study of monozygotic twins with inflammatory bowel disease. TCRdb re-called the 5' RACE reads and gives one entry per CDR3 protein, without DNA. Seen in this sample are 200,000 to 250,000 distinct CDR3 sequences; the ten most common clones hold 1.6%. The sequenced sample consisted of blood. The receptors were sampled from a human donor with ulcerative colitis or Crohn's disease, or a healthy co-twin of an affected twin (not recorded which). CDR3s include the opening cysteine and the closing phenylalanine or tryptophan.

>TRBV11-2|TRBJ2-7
CASSLRGQAVYEQYF
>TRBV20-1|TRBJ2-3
CSAGDFMRITDTQYF
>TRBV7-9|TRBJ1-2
CASSTRTGGYGYTF
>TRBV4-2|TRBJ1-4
CASSRTSSLGEKLFF
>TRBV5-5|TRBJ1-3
CASSTTGSGNTIYF
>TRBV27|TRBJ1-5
CASSRVTTGLNQPQHF
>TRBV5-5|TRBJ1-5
CASSDRGNQPQHF
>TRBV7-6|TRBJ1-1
CASSSWIGPNTEAFF
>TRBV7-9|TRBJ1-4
CASSATGEGSEKLFF
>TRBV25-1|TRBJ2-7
CASSETPPEQYF
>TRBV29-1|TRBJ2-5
CSVGGGDGKETQYF
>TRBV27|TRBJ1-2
CASSPQQGAGYTF
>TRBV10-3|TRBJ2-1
CAISEPHSGGFNEQFF
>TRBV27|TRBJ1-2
CASSLGQGFRYGYTF
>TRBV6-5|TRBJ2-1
CASSYTGLAGNEQFF
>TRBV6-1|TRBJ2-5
CASSAGFTYQETQYF
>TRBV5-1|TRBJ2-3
CASSPTPLAGGTDTQYF
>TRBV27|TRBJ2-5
CASSYGDRQETQYF
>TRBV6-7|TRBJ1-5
CASIDLFNQPQHF
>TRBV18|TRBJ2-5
CASSPALNQETQYF
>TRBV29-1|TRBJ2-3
CSVEALGTQYF
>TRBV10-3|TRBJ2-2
CAIRRGDKNTGELFF